These 9 T cell receptor beta chains were sequenced from one sample in a study of liver allograft versus peripheral blood T cells (dated by TCRdb to about 2020). Context from the whole study: The study compared T cell receptor repertoires found within transplanted livers against repertoires in the peripheral blood of liver transplant recipients.

Sequencing relied on an Illumina MiSeq. The public reads were reprocessed in TCRdb via fastp at Q25 and MiXCR, keeping in-frame beta chains. Rows merge per CDR3 protein into single entries with the most common DNA and genes. This sample holds approximately 16,000 distinct CDR3 sequences; 22% were observed only once. Jointly, the top ten make up about an eighth of the sample. The source is a human patient who had a liver transplant. After a transplant, some T cells may be the graft donor's own cells.

The chain couples TRBV9 to TRBJ2-3; no firm D call. V shed 0 bases and J shed 4 bases, with 6 bases lying between them. The CDR3 length is 13 residues. CDR1 and CDR2 (germline): SGDLS, YYNGEE. The CDR3 sequence is CASSVGVADTQYF. The DNA of the CDR3 is TGTGCCAGCAGCGTAGGAGTGGCAGATACGCAGTATTTT.

CDR3 sequence reads: CASSPHRDEGNQPQHF. Here the CDR3 DNA reads TGTGCCAGCAGTCCCCACCGGGACGAAGGCAATCAGCCCCAGCATTTT. The J gene is TRBJ1-5, the V gene TRBV27; D is possibly TRBD1 (5 bases). The germline V gene has CDR1 MNHEY and CDR2 SMNVEV (reference sequence). Trimming removed 5 bases at V and 2 bases at J, with 16 bases between. The CDR3 totals 16 residues.

The chain has TRBV14 and TRBJ1-2; D not certain. V was pared by 1 base and J by 7 bases, with 13 bases between. The CDR3 spans 14 residues. From germline, CDR1 is SGHDN and CDR2 FVKESK. The CDR3 here is CASSQGEGSTGYTF. DNA for the CDR3: TGTGCCAGCAGCCAAGGGGAGGGTTCGACTGGCTACACCTTC.

In its sample, this clonotype was seen once. The chain recombines TRBV9 with TRBJ2-3, with D uncertain. Trimming took off 4 bases at V and 0 bases at J, with 9 bases between the two ends. This CDR3 region has 14 residues. Germline V gene lookup returns CDR1 SGDLS and CDR2 YYNGEE. The CDR3 coding sequence is TGTGCCAGCAGCCCCCGAGTAAGCACAGATACGCAGTATTTT. It yields the protein CASSPRVSTDTQYF.

Relative to its sample, this clonotype is medium-sized. The V call is TRBV18, the J call TRBJ1-5; D is perhaps TRBD1 (5 bases). This CDR3 contains 13 residues. Trimming cost V 6 bases and J 4 bases, with 10 bases left between them. Looked up from germline, CDR1 is KGHSH and CDR2 is LQKENI. This chain's CDR3 is CASSRDRNQPQHF. The CDR3 DNA reads TGTGCCAGCTCCAGGGATAGGAATCAGCCCCAGCATTTT.

The CDR3 DNA reads as TGTGCCAGCAGCCCGCAATGGACAGGACAAGAGACCCAGTACTTC. Amino acid sequence: CASSPQWTGQETQYF. The chain combines TRBV5-5 with TRBJ2-5; TRBD1 matches at 7 bases. The CDR3 consists of 15 residues. The V gene end was trimmed by 4 bases and the J gene end by 2 bases; junction bases not matched to a gene: 8. CDR1 and CDR2 from the germline V gene are SGHKS and YYEKEE (reference sequence).

This sequence joins TRBV30 and TRBJ2-7, with D unresolved. The CDR3 consists of 13 residues. Germline-derived CDR1 and CDR2 are GTSNPN and SVGIG (reference sequence). Deletions cut 0 bases from V and 3 bases from J, with 9 bases between. This CDR3 is CAWSVIRIYEQYF. The CDR3 DNA follows: TGTGCCTGGAGTGTAATACGTATCTACGAGCAGTACTTC. Supplemented by reference TRBV30 and TRBJ2-7, the full variable domain reads SQTIHQWPATLVQPVGSPLSLECTVEGTSNPNLYWYRQAAGRGLQLLFYSVGIGQISSEVPQNLSASRPQDRQFILSSKKLLLSDSGFYLCAWSVIRIYEQYFGPGTRLTVT.

V gene TRBV7-9 combines with J gene TRBJ2-1; D is perhaps TRBD2 (6 bases). Germline V gene lookup returns CDR1 SEHNR and CDR2 FQNEAQ (reference sequence). Trimming removed 4 bases at V and 2 bases at J, with 6 bases between. This CDR3 is 13 amino acids long. The CDR3 bases are TGTGCCAGCAGCTCTAGCGCCTACAATGAGCAGTTCTTC. It specifies CASSSSAYNEQFF.

The chain is built from TRBV7-9 and TRBJ2-3; tentatively, D is TRBD2 (5 bases). The germline CDR1 and CDR2 sequences are SEHNR and FQNEAQ (reference sequence). The CDR3 contains 15 residues. Between the trimmed V and J ends, which lost 5 bases and 5 bases, there was a span of 17 bases. The CDR3 loop is CASSPQRASGDTQYF. As DNA, the CDR3 is TGTGCCAGCAGCCCTCAGAGGGCCAGTGGAGATACGCAGTATTTT. The variable domain in full, completed from reference TRBV7-9 and TRBJ2-3, reads DTGVSQNPRHKITKRGQNVTFRCDPISEHNRLYWYRQTLGQGPEFLTYFQNEAQLEKSRLLSDRFSAERPKGSFSTLEIQRTEQGDSAMYLCASSPQRASGDTQYFGPGTRLTVL.